These T cell receptor beta chains were read from a single sample in a study of circulating CD8 cells and anti-PD-1 response in melanoma. TCRdb re-derived calls from the reads in MiXCR, one entry per CDR3 protein. This sample has about 300 distinct CDR3 sequences, with around 6.6% found just once. The sample consisted of CD8+ T cells from PBMCs, taken at baseline or after one month of anti-PD-1 therapy (not recorded which). The source of these receptors is a human donor with melanoma. Each CDR3 is given with its conserved first and last residue. Fields, in order: J gene, V gene, D gene, clone size, CDR3 DNA, CDR3 protein. D genes are given only for firm matches. Clone sizes are shown as how often the clone was seen (once, few, many) or a class if it is expanded.

TRBJ2-3	TRBV20-1	-	large	TGCAGTGCTAGGGGAGAAGGGGGGCACGTTGGGACAGATACGCAGTATTTT	CSARGEGGHVGTDTQYF
TRBJ2-7	TRBV10-3	-	large	TGTGCCATCAGTGAGTCCGGGACACCTCTATCCTACGAGCAGTACTTC	CAISESGTPLSYEQYF
TRBJ2-2	TRBV6-4	TRBD2	large	TGTGCCAGCAGTGACGCCGGGGGGGCCGGCGGGGAGCTGTTTTTT	CASSDAGGAGGELFF
TRBJ2-2	TRBV28	-	large	TGTGCCAGCAGAGATCTCCGGGAGAACACCGGGGAGCTGTTTTTT	CASRDLRENTGELFF
TRBJ2-3	TRBV4-1	TRBD2	large	TGCGCCAGCAGTCTTTACGGGGGGACCACAGATACGCAGTATTTT	CASSLYGGTTDTQYF
TRBJ1-6	TRBV6-4	-	large	TGTGCCAGCAGTGACTCCCCCTCCGATAATTCACCCCTCCACTTT	CASSDSPSDNSPLHF
TRBJ2-3	TRBV4-1	-	medium-sized	TGCGCCAGCAGCCAAGTGGGAGATACGCAGTATTTT	CASSQVGDTQYF
TRBJ2-7	TRBV19	TRBD1	hyperexpanded	TGTGCCAGTAGTATTACAGGGGGTATCTACGAGCAGTACTTC	CASSITGGIYEQYF
TRBJ2-7	TRBV2	-	large	TGTGCCAGCAGTGAACTAGACGGAACCGTACGCGAGCAGTACTTC	CASSELDGTVREQYF
TRBJ2-3	TRBV6-4	TRBD2	large	TGTGCCAGCAGTGACGACGGGGGGGCGGCAGATACGCAGTATTTT	CASSDDGGAADTQYF
TRBJ2-3	TRBV6-4	TRBD2	medium-sized	TGTGCCAGCAGTGAAGGGACTAGCGGGACAGATACGCAGTATTTT	CASSEGTSGTDTQYF